These 27 T cell receptor beta chains share one sample of origin, sequenced in a study of OX40 agonist ivuxolimab in advanced cancers. Profiling relied on immunoSEQ multiplex PCR, and the TCRdb table lists in-frame clones only, not all of them. The sample has fewer than 45,000 clones; 76% are singletons. The input for sequencing was CD4+ or CD8+ T cells sorted from blood, taken in a trial of the OX40 agonist ivuxolimab. The receptors originated from an adult with an advanced solid tumor such as melanoma, head and neck, liver or kidney cancer.

The chain has TRBV7-2 and TRBJ1-5, with TRBD1 as a possible D gene (5 bases). The CDR3 totals 15 residues. CDR1 is SGHTA and CDR2 is FQGNSA in the germline V gene. V shed 5 bases and J shed 2 bases, with 13 bases lying between them. DNA of the CDR3: TGTGCCAGCAGCCCGGGGGGGACGGGCAATCAGCCCCAGCATTTT. This encodes CASSPGGTGNQPQHF.

This clone was observed a few times. This chain connects TRBV7-2 to TRBJ2-5, with D tentatively TRBD2 (5 bases). Germline V gene lookup returns CDR1 SGHTA and CDR2 FQGNSA. V was clipped by 8 bases and J by 4 bases, with 17 bases between them. The CDR3 consists of 14 residues. Here the CDR3 DNA reads TGTGCCAGCCGAATAGGGAGATCTCGAGAGACCCAGTACTTC. Its translation: CASRIGRSRETQYF. Based on the CDR3 plus reference TRBV7-2 and TRBJ2-5, the full variable domain is GAGVSQSPSNKVTEKGKDVELRCDPISGHTALYWYRQSLGQGLEFLIYFQGNSAPDKSGLPSDRFSAERTGGSVSTLTIQRTQQEDSAVYLCASRIGRSRETQYFGPGTRLLVL.

This clone was recorded a few times. The chain is built from TRBV6-5 and TRBJ2-1; 7 positions match TRBD1. The CDR3 sequence is 13 residues long. After removal of 6 bases from V and 4 bases from J, the junction contained 3 bases not matched to a gene. Germline-derived CDR1 and CDR2 are MNHEY and SVGAGI. The CDR3 DNA reads as TGTGCCAGCAGGGGACAGCTATACAATGAGCAGTTCTTC. Protein product: CASRGQLYNEQFF.

CDR3 sequence: CASGYQGRAFF. In DNA, the CDR3 is TGTGCCAGCGGCTACCAGGGGAGAGCTTTCTTT. The J gene is TRBJ1-1, the V gene TRBV28; weak D call: TRBD1 (6 bases). The V end was cut by 8 bases, the J end by 10 bases, with 14 bases between. Germline CDR1 MDHEN, CDR2 SYDVKM. The CDR3 contains 11 residues. The full variable domain, with the rest looked up from reference TRBV28 and TRBJ1-1, is DVKVTQSSRYLVKRTGEKVFLECVQDMDHENMFWYRQDPGLGLRLIYFSYDVKMKEKGDIPEGYSVSREKKERFSLILESASTNQTSMYLCASGYQGRAFFGQGTRLTVV.

This rearrangement joins TRBV5-7 to TRBJ2-7, with a tentative D call TRBD2 (7 bases). TRBV5-7 is placed among ORFs of uncertain function. The CDR3 runs 13 residues. Trimming took 1 base from V and 12 from J, leaving 17 bases between them. CDR3 sequence: CASSLRAGAGLYV. The CDR3 bases are TGTGCCAGCAGCTTGAGGGCGGGGGCAGGGCTGTACGTC.

V is TRBV4-2 and J is TRBJ2-2, with 8 nucleotides matching TRBD1. Germline assignment: CDR1 LGHNA and CDR2 YNFKEQ. The CDR3 covers 16 residues. V lost 4 bases, J lost 7 bases, and 11 bases stayed unmatched. The CDR3 loop reads CASSPTGGLSNGELFF. The CDR3 DNA reads as TGTGCCAGCAGCCCAACAGGGGGGTTGAGCAACGGGGAGCTGTTTTTT.

Worth noting for this clone: The same CDR3 can be traced to other DNA sequences in this sample. CDR3 sequence: CASGFGENQPQHF. DNA for the CDR3: TGTGCTAGTGGTTTTGGGGAAAATCAGCCCCAGCATTTT. V usage is TRBV12-5 and J usage is TRBJ1-5; the D is unclear. Trimming took off 3 bases at V and 4 bases at J, with 7 bases between the two ends. Germline CDR1 LGHNT, CDR2 FRNRAP. The CDR3 totals 13 residues.

This chain connects TRBV4-2 to TRBJ2-5; D tentatively fits TRBD1 or TRBD2 (5 bases each). Germline assignment: CDR1 LGHNA and CDR2 YNFKEQ. Trimming took 0 bases from V and 5 from J, leaving 19 bases between them. The CDR3 has 17 amino acids. The CDR3, as DNA: TGTGCCAGCAGCCAAGATTCGACTGGGGGTGTTGGGGAGACCCAGTACTTC. Amino acid sequence: CASSQDSTGGVGETQYF.

The chain links TRBV11-2 to TRBJ2-2, with TRBD1 matching 8 bases. Per the germline V gene, CDR1 is SGHAT and CDR2 is FQNNGV. Germline trimming cut 6 bases from V and 6 bases from J; bases unmatched to any gene: 9. The CDR3 totals 15 residues. The chain's CDR3 is CASSRQGQGAGELFF. The CDR3 bases are TGTGCCAGCAGTCGACAAGGACAGGGCGCCGGGGAGCTGTTTTTT.

This CDR3 reads CASSLSSIRGNQPQHF. The CDR3 nucleotides are TGTGCCAGCAGTTTATCGTCGATTCGGGGAAATCAGCCCCAGCATTTT. V is TRBV27 and J is TRBJ1-5; D is undetermined. Germline-derived CDR1 and CDR2 are MNHEY and SMNVEV (reference sequence). V was cut by 0 bases and J by 4 bases, with 13 bases left in between. The CDR3 covers 16 residues.

The chain employs TRBV19 and TRBJ2-3; tentatively, D is TRBD1 (6 bases). The ends were cut back, 4 bases at V and 1 base at J, with 9 bases in the middle. The CDR3 spans 14 residues. CDR1 and CDR2 (germline): LNHDA, SQIVND (reference sequence). The CDR3 DNA follows: TGTGCCAGTAGTAATTCAGGGGGCACAGATACGCAGTATTTT. Protein: CASSNSGGTDTQYF.

This chain uses TRBV9 with TRBJ1-1, with a tentative D call TRBD1 (6 bases). Germline V lookup: CDR1 SGDLS, CDR2 YYNGEE. With 3 bases removed from V and 1 base from J, the gap between germline ends came to 7 bases. This CDR3 is 13 amino acids long. CDR3 coding DNA: TGTGCCAGCAGCGGGGGGCCGAACACTGAAGCTTTCTTT. Translation: CASSGGPNTEAFF.

The chain carries TRBV28 and TRBJ1-1; a weak D match, TRBD1 (6 bases). CDR1 MDHEN and CDR2 SYDVKM come from the germline V gene. Trimming removed 8 bases at V and 4 bases at J, with 14 bases between. This CDR3 contains 13 residues. Here the CDR3 DNA reads TGTGCCAGCCAGGGGTATTTGGGCACTGAAGCTTTCTTT. It codes for CASQGYLGTEAFF.

V usage is TRBV11-3 and J usage is TRBJ1-1; D might be TRBD1 (6 bases). The CDR3 is 13 amino acids. Trimming took 5 bases from V and 4 from J, leaving 11 bases between them. Germline CDR1 is SGHNT and CDR2 is YENEEA. This chain's CDR3 is CASSQGLGTEAFF. In nucleotides, the CDR3 is TGTGCCAGCAGCCAGGGGCTGGGCACTGAAGCTTTCTTT.

The sample holds a few counts of this clone. The chain joins TRBV7-2 to TRBJ1-6; unclear D gene. V was cut by 2 bases and J by 6 bases, with 2 bases left in between. The CDR3 totals 12 residues. Germline V gene sequence: CDR1 SGHTA, CDR2 FQGNSA. The CDR3 coding sequence is TGTGCCAGCAGCTTATTTAATTCACCCCTCCACTTT. Residues: CASSLFNSPLHF.

CDR3 in amino acids: CASGPGVDTQYF. In nucleotides, the CDR3 is TGTGCTAGTGGTCCCGGGGTAGATACGCAGTATTTT. The V gene is TRBV12-5, the J gene TRBJ2-3; a possible D gene is TRBD2 (5 bases). CDR1 LGHNT and CDR2 FRNRAP come from the germline V gene. The CDR3 extends over 12 amino acids. V lost 5 bases, J lost 5 bases, and 8 bases lay in between.

This clone was recorded only once. The J gene is TRBJ1-2, the V gene TRBV5-1, with D tentatively TRBD1 (6 bases). The germline V gene has CDR1 SGHRS and CDR2 YFSETQ. The CDR3 consists of 15 residues. Trimming pared 3 bases from V and 1 base from J, leaving 13 bases between. For the CDR3, the DNA is TGCGCCAGCAGCTGGTCGGCAGGGGTTAACTATGGCTACACCTTC. Translation: CASSWSAGVNYGYTF. The whole variable domain, filled in from reference TRBV5-1 and TRBJ1-2, reads KAGVTQTPRYLIKTRGQQVTLSCSPISGHRSVSWYQQTPGQGLQFLFEYFSETQRNKGNFPGRFSGRQFSNSRSEMNVSTLELGDSALYLCASSWSAGVNYGYTFGSGTRLTVV.

This clone was recorded once. This specimen includes other DNA sequences encoding the same CDR3. V usage is TRBV14 and J usage is TRBJ1-1; D call uncertain. This CDR3 comprises 12 residues. V was cut by 6 bases and J by 11 bases, with 16 bases left in between. The germline gives CDR1 SGHDN, CDR2 FVKESK. CDR3 in DNA: TGTGCCAGCAGAAACTTAGGTGGTGAGGCTTTCTTT. Translated, it gives CASRNLGGEAFF.

The chain joins TRBV11-2 to TRBJ2-5, with TRBD1 matching over 7 bases. The germline V gene has CDR1 SGHAT and CDR2 FQNNGV. V was clipped by 4 bases and J by 5 bases; unmatched bases: 7. This CDR3 comprises 14 residues. CDR3 loop: CASSYRGGRETQYF. DNA of the CDR3: TGTGCCAGCAGCTACAGGGGTGGTCGGGAGACCCAGTACTTC.

Details on this clone: The sample has other DNA sequences that encode this CDR3 too. CDR3 amino acids: CASSLGGGKYGYTF. DNA of the CDR3: TGTGCCAGCAGCCTCGGTGGGGGAAAATATGGCTACACCTTC. The chain joins TRBV6-5 to TRBJ1-2, with a weak D call TRBD1 (5 bases). Trimming took 6 bases from V and 5 from J, leaving 16 bases between them. CDR3 length: 14 residues. Germline values: CDR1 MNHEY, CDR2 SVGAGI.

The chain is built from TRBV6-1 and TRBJ2-1; the D gene is possibly TRBD1 (5 bases). CDR1 MNHNS and CDR2 SASEGT come from the germline V gene. V lost 1 base and J lost 7, with 11 bases in between. CDR3 length: 14 amino acids. The CDR3 DNA reads as TGTGCCAGCAGTGAAGGGGGCAGGGCGAATGAGCAGTTCTTC. Amino acid sequence: CASSEGGRANEQFF.

This clone has just one count. J is TRBJ2-2 and V is TRBV4-1; 8 bases are shared with TRBD2. Unmatched junction bases numbered 5, after V lost 0 bases and J lost 2 bases. This CDR3 is 17 amino acids long. CDR1 is MGHRA, CDR2 YSYEKL, per germline. This chain's CDR3 is CASSQDGGGPNTGELFF. CDR3 nucleotides: TGCGCCAGCAGCCAAGACGGCGGGGGGCCAAACACCGGGGAGCTGTTTTTT.

The genes are TRBV5-4 and TRBJ2-1; no clear D. V was shortened by 0 bases and J by 6 bases, with 7 bases between the two germline ends. The CDR3 has 13 amino acids. Germline V gene lookup returns CDR1 SGHNT and CDR2 YYREEE (reference sequence). CDR3 bases: TGTGCCAGCAGCTTGGCTATAGGCAATGAGCAGTTCTTC. This translates into CASSLAIGNEQFF.

This clone has only one observation. This chain connects TRBV9 to TRBJ1-1; TRBD1 is a possible D gene (5 bases). CDR3 length: 15 amino acids. The germline CDR1 and CDR2 sequences are SGDLS and YYNGEE. V lost 3 bases, J lost 1 base, and 13 bases lay in between. As DNA, the CDR3 is TGTGCCAGCAGCGAGGGAGGTGGGACGAACACTGAAGCTTTCTTT. It specifies CASSEGGGTNTEAFF.

This clone was picked up a small number of times. This sequence joins TRBV2 and TRBJ1-4, with a possible D match to TRBD1 (6 bases). This CDR3 has 13 amino acids. V lost 6 bases to trimming and J lost 5 bases, with 10 bases between them. In germline, CDR1 is SNHLY, CDR2 FYNNEI. The CDR3 region is CASSLDSNEKLFF. CDR3 in DNA: TGTGCCAGCAGCCTGGACAGCAATGAAAAACTGTTTTTT.

This clone was counted only a few times. V usage is TRBV5-6 and J usage is TRBJ2-5, with TRBD2 matching over 8 bases. The CDR3 spans 14 residues. Germline lookup yields CDR1 SGHDT and CDR2 YYEEEE. After removal of 2 bases from V and 6 bases from J, the junction contained 6 bases not matched to a gene. CDR3 sequence reads: CASSLRRGEKTQYF. The CDR3 nucleotides are TGTGCCAGCAGCTTAAGGCGGGGGGAAAAGACCCAGTACTTC.

This chain links TRBV6-6 with TRBJ1-3; D perhaps matches TRBD1 (5 bases). The CDR3 consists of 11 residues. The V end was cut by 2 bases, the J end by 11 bases, with 7 bases between. CDR1 and CDR2 from the germline V gene are MNHNY and SVGAGI (reference sequence). DNA for the CDR3: TGTGCCAGCAGTTACAGGGGTGCCATATATTTT. It specifies CASSYRGAIYF.